Below, 4 T cell receptor beta chains from the same sample are listed, as sequenced in a study of blood T cell repertoires in COVID-19 (dated by TCRdb to 2020 to 2021). The method was the immunoSEQ multiplex PCR assay. The table was pulled from immuneACCESS by TCRdb, which kept in-frame rearrangements only. Such tables lose some clones; where checked, under half of the loss comes from unresolved V genes, and the rest has no known cause. The sample yields 180,000 or so clones; about 84% were counted once. Jointly, the top ten make up about 9.6% of the sample. The sequencing input was PBMCs or T cells enriched from blood (not recorded which). These receptors came from a woman under 40 who had recovered from COVID-19.

This chain links TRBV27 with TRBJ2-2, with D maybe TRBD1 (6 bases). Trimming took 3 bases from V and 4 from J, leaving 15 bases between them. The CDR3 is 16 residues long. Germline V lookup: CDR1 MNHEY, CDR2 SMNVEV (reference sequence). CDR3 nucleotide sequence: TGTGCCAGCAGTTTCAGCAGGGGAGAAGGCACCGGGGAGCTGTTTTTT. Protein: CASSFSRGEGTGELFF.

Here the CDR3 DNA reads TGTGCCAGCAGCCAAGTTGCCGGCGCGAGGTACGAGCAGTACTTC. This translates into CASSQVAGARYEQYF. The J gene is TRBJ2-7, the V gene TRBV3-1 (or the pseudogene TRBV3-2); D is uncertain. Trimming removed 1 base at V and 4 bases at J, with 14 bases between. The germline gives CDR1 LGHDT, CDR2 YNNKEL (reference sequence). This CDR3 has 15 amino acids.

The rearrangement uses TRBV4-1 and TRBJ1-1, with 8 nucleotides matching TRBD1. Trimming cost V 2 bases and J 3 bases; bases outside gene matches: 2. CDR1 and CDR2 from the germline V gene are MGHRA and YSYEKL. The CDR3 consists of 14 residues. CDR3 nucleotides: TGCGCCAGCAGCCAATACAGGGGGGACACTGAAGCTTTCTTT. This translates into CASSQYRGDTEAFF.

This clone has only one observation. This chain uses TRBV18 with TRBJ1-3, with 8 positions matching TRBD1. After removal of 1 base from V and 0 bases from J, the junction contained 2 bases not matched to a gene. CDR3 length: 16 amino acids. CDR1 is KGHSH and CDR2 is LQKENI in the germline V gene. In DNA, the CDR3 is TGTGCCAGCTCACCACGGACAGGGATCTCTGGAAACACCATATATTTT. As protein: CASSPRTGISGNTIYF.